This TCR beta chain was sequenced for a study of T cell responses to AZD1222 COVID-19 vaccine (dated by TCRdb to the early 2020s). Regarding the study in general: Because spike-specific TCR depth and breadth did not differ between the two schedules, AZD1222 recipients who got a second dose at roughly 4 weeks were pooled with those who got a second dose at roughly 12 weeks. Trial participants were enrolled by age into 18-55, 56-69 and 70-plus year subgroups, with around 150, 28 and 57 TCR-sequenced participants respectively. TCR sequencing was performed for some 250 trial participants, of whom approximately 200 were given two doses of AZD1222 and around 25 were given two doses of MenACWY control vaccine.

The time point label corresponds to: baseline before first vaccination. Samples from vaccinated people were obtained from the UK trials COV001 and COV002, which included a single-blind randomized controlled phase 2/3 trial of AZD1222 (ChAdOx1 nCoV-19) in healthy adults. For TCRbeta chain sequencing, PBMC samples from trial participants were taken at day 0 and at day 28 after the second dose. On the study overall, not on this receptor specifically: After two AZD1222 doses, both the breadth and the depth of spike-specific TCRs were significantly higher than at day 0 and than in MenACWY recipients. Because no day 14 peak-response samples were available, repertoires were characterized only after the peak T cell response. The whole spike protein was spanned by vaccine-associated CD4 TCRs, and dominant responses were seen in regions 160-218 and 743-854. Nearly half of unique spike-specific TCRs reportedly recognized epitopes outside regions mutated in the B.1.351 and B.1.1.7 variants. The 56-69-year group was small, and its depth increase did not reach significance, likely because of low power. Participants were mostly white British and included more females than males, and it was suggested by the authors that clonal diversity may have been underestimated. Conclusions about previously exposed vaccinees were limited because only 5 or 6 AZD1222 recipients were SARS-CoV-2 seropositive at baseline.

The CDR3 regions of human TCRbeta chains were analyzed by immunosequencing. Per the authors' processing: TCRs in the repertoires were compared against a reference library of SARS-CoV-2-specific TCRs that had been generated with the MIRA antigen-specificity platform. Breadth meant the fraction of unique TCRs that were SARS-CoV-2-associated, whereas depth meant the fraction of total T cells that were SARS-CoV-2-associated. Using the MIRA data, each spike-specific TCR was assigned both to the spike region to which the TCR was reactive and to a CD4 or CD8 class. Log10-transformed breadth and depth values were compared by one-way ANOVA with Sidak's multiple comparisons tests. Held by TCRdb, this immuneACCESS table contains in-frame sequences only and omits some clones. Under half of the omission traces to an unresolved V gene where checked; the cause of the rest is unknown. Clone size and the V and J calls come from that table; the DNA yielded D and trimming. A total of 150,000 to 200,000 clones appear in this sample, approximately 94% of them only once. The biggest ten clones account for about 9% of the sample.

This clone is a singleton in its sample. This clone's antigen is unknown. Base qualities are missing; no much larger clone stands one base away. Trimming removed 2 bases from V and 4 bases from J, leaving 10 bases between the germline ends. The CDR3 measures 14 amino acids from cysteine to phenylalanine. Only the CDR3 region is kept as DNA, spanning 42 bases read in frame from base 1. CDR1 KGHDR and CDR2 SFDVKD were looked up in the germline V gene. The TCR originated in an adult in good health. This chain is built from TRBV24-1 and TRBJ1-2; the D segment cannot be called with confidence. This specimen consisted of peripheral blood, obtained on day 0 of AZD1222 vaccination. The CDR3 here reads CATSDSPSFYGYTF. The bases are TGTGCCACCAGTGATTCCCCTAGTTTCTATGGCTACACCTTC.